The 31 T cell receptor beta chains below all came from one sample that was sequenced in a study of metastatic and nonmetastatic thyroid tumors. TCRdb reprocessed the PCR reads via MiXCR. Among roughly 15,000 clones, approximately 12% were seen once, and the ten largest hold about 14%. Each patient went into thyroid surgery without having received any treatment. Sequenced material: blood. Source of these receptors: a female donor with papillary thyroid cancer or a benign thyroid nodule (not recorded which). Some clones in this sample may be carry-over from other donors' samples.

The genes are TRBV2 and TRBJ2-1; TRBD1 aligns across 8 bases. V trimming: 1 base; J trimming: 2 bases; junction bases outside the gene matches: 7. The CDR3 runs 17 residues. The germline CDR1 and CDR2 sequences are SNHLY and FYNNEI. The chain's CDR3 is CASSEDRTGSPYNEQFF. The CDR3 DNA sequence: TGTGCCAGCAGTGAAGACCGGACAGGGTCCCCCTACAATGAGCAGTTCTTC.

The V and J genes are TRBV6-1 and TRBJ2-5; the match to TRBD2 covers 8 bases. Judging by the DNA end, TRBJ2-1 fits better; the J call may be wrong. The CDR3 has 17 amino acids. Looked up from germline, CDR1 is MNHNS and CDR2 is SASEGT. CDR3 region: CASSASDSGSAYNEQFF. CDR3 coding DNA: TGTGCCAGCAGTGCTAGCGACAGCGGGAGCGCATACAATGAGCAGTTCTTC.

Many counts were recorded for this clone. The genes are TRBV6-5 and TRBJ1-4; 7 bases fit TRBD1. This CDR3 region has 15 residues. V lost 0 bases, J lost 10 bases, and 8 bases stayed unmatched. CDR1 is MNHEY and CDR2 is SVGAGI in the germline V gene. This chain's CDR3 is CASSYSRGGEAKLFF. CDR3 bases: TGTGCCAGCAGTTACTCTAGAGGGGGCGAGGCAAAACTGTTTTTT.

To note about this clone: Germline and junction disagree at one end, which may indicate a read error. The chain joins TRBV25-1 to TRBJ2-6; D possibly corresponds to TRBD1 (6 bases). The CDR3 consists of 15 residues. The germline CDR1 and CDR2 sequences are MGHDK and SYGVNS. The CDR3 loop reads CASSEPGSGDNVLTF. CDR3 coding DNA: TGTGCCAGCAGTGAACCAGGGTCTGGGGACAACGTACTGACTTTC.

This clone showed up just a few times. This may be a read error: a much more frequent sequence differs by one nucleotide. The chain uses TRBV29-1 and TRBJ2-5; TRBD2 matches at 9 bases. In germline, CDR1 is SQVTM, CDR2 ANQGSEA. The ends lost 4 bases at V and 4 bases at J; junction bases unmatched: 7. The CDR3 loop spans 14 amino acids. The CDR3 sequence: CSVVAGGQGETQYF. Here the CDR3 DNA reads TGCAGCGTTGTCGCGGGAGGGCAGGGAGAGACCCAGTACTTC.

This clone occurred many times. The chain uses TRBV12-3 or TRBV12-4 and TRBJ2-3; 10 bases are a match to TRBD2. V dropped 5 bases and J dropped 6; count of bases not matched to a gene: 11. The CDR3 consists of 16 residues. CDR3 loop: CASSRRAGGPMDTQYF. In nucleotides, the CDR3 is TGTGCCAGCAGTAGAAGAGCGGGAGGGCCGATGGATACGCAGTATTTT.

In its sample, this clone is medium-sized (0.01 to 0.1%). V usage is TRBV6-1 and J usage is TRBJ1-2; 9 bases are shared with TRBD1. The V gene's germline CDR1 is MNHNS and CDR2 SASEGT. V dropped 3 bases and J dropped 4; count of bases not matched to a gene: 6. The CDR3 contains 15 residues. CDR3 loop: CASSDSGTGPYGYTF. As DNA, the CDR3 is TGTGCCAGCAGTGATTCCGGGACAGGGCCCTATGGCTACACCTTC.

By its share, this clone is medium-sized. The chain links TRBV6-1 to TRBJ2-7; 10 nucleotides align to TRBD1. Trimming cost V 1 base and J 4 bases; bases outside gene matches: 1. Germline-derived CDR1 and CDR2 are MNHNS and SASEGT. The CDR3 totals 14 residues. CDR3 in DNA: TGTGCCAGCAGTGAAGGGACAGGGGGTTACGAGCAGTACTTC. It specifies CASSEGTGGYEQYF.

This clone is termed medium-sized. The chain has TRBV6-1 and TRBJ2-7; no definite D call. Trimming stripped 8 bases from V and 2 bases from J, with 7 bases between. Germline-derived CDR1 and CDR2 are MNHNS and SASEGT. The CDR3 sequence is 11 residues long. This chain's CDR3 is CASRSTYEQYF. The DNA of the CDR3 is TGTGCCAGCCGTTCAACCTACGAGCAGTACTTC.

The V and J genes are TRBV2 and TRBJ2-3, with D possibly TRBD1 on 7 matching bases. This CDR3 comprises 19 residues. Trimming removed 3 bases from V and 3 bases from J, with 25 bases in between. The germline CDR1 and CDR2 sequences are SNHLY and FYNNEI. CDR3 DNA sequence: TGTGCCAGCAGTGATAGGGACAGAAGAACCGTGACTAGGACAGATACGCAGTATTTT. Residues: CASSDRDRRTVTRTDTQYF.

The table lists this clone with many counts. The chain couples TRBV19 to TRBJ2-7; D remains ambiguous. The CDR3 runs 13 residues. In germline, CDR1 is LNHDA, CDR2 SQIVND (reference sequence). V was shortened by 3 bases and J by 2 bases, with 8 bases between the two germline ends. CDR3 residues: CASSMKDTYEQYF. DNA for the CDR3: TGTGCCAGTAGTATGAAGGATACCTACGAGCAGTACTTC.

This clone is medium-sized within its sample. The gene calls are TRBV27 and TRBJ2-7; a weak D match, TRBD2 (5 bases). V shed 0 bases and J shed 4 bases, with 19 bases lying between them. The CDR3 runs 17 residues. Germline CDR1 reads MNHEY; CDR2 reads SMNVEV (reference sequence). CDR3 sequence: CASSLSKGGAPGYEQYF. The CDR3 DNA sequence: TGTGCCAGCAGTTTATCGAAGGGCGGAGCACCGGGATACGAGCAGTACTTC.

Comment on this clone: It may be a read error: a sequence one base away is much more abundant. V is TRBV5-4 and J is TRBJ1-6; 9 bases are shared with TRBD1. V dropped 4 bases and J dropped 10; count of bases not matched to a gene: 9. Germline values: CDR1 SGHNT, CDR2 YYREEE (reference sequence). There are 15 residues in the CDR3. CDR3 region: CASSVNRGLWSPLHF. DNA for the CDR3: TGTGCCAGCAGCGTCAACAGGGGGCTGTGGTCACCCCTCCACTTT.

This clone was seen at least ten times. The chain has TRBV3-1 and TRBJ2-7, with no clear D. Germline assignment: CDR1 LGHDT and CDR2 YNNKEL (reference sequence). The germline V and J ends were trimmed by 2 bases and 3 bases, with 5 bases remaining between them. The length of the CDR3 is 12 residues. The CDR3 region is CASSQSLYEQYF. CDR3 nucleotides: TGTGCCAGCAGCCAATCTCTCTACGAGCAGTACTTC.

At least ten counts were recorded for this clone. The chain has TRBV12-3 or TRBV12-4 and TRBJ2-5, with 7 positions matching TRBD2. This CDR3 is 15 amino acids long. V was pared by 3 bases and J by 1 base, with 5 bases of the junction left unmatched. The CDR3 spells CASSLPSGPQETQYF. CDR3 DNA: TGTGCCAGCAGTTTGCCTAGCGGCCCCCAAGAGACCCAGTACTTC.

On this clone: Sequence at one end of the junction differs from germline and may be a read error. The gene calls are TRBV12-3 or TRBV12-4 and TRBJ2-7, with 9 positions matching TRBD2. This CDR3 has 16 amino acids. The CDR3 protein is CASIREAGGLSYERYF. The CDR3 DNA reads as TGTGCCAGTATCCGCGAAGCGGGAGGCCTCTCCTACGAGCGGTACTTC.

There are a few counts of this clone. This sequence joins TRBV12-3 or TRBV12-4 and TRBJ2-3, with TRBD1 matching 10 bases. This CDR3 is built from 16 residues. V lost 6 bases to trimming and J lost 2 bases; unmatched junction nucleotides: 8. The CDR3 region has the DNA TGTGCCAGCAGACCGGGACAGGGGACGGACACAGATACGCAGTATTTT. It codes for CASRPGQGTDTDTQYF.

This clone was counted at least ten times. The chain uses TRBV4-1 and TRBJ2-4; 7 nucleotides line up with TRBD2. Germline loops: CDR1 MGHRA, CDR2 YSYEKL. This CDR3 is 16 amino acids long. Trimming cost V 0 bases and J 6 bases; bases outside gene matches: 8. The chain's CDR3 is CASSQDRGVQGNIQYF. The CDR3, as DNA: TGCGCCAGCAGCCAAGATCGGGGGGTCCAAGGAAACATTCAGTACTTC.

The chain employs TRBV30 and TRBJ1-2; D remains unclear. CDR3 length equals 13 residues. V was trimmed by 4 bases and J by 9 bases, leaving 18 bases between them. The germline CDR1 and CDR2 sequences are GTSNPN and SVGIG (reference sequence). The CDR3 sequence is CAWIPRNGKRYTF. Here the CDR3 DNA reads TGTGCCTGGATCCCCCGCAATGGGAAACGCTACACCTTC.

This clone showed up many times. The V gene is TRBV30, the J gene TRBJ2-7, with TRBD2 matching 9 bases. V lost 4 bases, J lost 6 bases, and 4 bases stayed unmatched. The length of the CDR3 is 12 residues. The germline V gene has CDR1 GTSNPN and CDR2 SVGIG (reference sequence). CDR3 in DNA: TGTGCCTGGAACGTAGCGGGAGTCGAGCAGTACTTC. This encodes CAWNVAGVEQYF.

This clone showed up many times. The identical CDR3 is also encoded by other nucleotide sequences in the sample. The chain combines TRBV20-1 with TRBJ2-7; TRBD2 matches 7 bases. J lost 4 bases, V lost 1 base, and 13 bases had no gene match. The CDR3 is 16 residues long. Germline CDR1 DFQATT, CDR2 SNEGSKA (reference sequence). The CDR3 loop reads CSARARGAAGVYEQYF. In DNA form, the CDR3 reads TGCAGTGCTAGAGCCCGAGGGGCGGCGGGAGTTTACGAGCAGTACTTC.

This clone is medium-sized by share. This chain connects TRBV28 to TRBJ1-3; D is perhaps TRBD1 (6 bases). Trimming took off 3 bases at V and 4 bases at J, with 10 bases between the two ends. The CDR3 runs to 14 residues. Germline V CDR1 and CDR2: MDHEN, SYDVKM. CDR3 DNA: TGTGCCAGCAGTTTTAGTACAGGGGGAAACACCATATATTTT. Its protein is CASSFSTGGNTIYF.

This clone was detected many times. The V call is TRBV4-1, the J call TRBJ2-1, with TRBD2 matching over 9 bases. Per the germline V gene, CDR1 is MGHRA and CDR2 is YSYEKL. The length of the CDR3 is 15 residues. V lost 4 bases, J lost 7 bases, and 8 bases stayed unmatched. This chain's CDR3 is CASSPAAGGGNEQFF. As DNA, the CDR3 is TGCGCCAGCAGCCCCGCCGCGGGAGGGGGAAATGAGCAGTTCTTC.

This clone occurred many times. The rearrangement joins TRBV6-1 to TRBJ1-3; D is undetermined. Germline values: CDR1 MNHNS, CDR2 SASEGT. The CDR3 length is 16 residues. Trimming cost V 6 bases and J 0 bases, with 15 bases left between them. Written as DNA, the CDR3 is TGTGCCAGCAGCGTCGCGGTCAAGAACTCTGGAAACACCATATATTTT. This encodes CASSVAVKNSGNTIYF.

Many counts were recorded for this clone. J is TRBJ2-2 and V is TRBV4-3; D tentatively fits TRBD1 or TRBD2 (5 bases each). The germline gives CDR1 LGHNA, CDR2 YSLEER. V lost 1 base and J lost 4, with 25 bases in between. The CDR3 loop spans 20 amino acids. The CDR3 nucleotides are TGCGCCAGCAGCCAAGTCCTAGGGACCCGAGATGACCGAGGCACCGGGGAGCTGTTTTTT. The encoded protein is CASSQVLGTRDDRGTGELFF.

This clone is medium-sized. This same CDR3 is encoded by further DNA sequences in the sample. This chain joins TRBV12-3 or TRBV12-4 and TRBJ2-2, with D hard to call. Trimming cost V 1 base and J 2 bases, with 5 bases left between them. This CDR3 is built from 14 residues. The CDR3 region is CASSLGENTGELFF. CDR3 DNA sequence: TGTGCCAGCAGTTTAGGGGAAAACACCGGGGAGCTGTTTTTT.

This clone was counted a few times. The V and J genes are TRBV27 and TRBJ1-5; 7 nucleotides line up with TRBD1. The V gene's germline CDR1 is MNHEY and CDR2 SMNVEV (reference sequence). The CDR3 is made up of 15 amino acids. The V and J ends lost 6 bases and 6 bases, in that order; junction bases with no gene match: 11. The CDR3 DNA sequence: TGTGCCAGCAGCCCTACAGGGGTGATCAGTCAGCCCCAGCATTTT. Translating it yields CASSPTGVISQPQHF.

CDR3 DNA: TGCGCCAGCAGCCAAATCTTGCGGAAGCAGCCCCAGCATTTT. It yields the protein CASSQILRKQPQHF. The rearrangement uses TRBV4-1 and TRBJ1-5; D unclear. CDR3 length equals 14 residues. With 2 bases removed from V and 7 bases from J, the gap between germline ends came to 12 bases. Germline CDR1 is MGHRA and CDR2 is YSYEKL.

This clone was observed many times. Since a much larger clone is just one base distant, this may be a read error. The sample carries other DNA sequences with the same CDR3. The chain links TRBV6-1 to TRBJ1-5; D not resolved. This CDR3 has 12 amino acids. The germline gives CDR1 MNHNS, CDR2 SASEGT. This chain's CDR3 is CASGLEVQPQHF. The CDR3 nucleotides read TGTGCCAGCGGTCTGGAGGTTCAGCCCCAGCACTTT.

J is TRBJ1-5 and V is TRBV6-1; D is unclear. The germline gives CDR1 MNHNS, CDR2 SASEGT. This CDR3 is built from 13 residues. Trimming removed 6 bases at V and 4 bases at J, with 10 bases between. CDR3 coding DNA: TGTGCCAGCAGAAGGGCCGAGAATCAGCCCCAGCATTTT. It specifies CASRRAENQPQHF.

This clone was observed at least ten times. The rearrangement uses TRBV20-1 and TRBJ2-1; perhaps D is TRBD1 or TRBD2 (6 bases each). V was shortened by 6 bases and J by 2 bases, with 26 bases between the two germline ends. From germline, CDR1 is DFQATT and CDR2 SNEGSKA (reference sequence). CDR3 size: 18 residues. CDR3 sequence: CSAISRPKGDLTYNEQFF. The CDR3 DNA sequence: TGCAGTGCCATTTCTCGCCCTAAGGGGGACTTGACCTACAATGAGCAGTTCTTC.